One and the same sample provided the 23 T cell receptor beta chains below, sequenced in a study of PD-1 blockade in classical Hodgkin lymphoma. As to time point: cycle 4 day 1 (C4D1), after less than 7 weeks of nivolumab. Every single patient, without exception, relapsed after autologous stem cell transplantation, and brentuximab vedotin exposure varied. Assay used: immunoSEQ multiplex PCR; TCRdb lists only in-frame clones, some missing. The sample gives about 47,000 clones, roughly 89% of which show up once; roughly 14% is in the top ten. The sample consisted of peripheral blood mononuclear cells (PBMCs), taken before the fourth cycle of nivolumab. The source of these receptors is a human donor with classical Hodgkin lymphoma.

This clone has only one observation. As DNA, the CDR3 is TGTGCCAGCAGGGGTCGGGCGGGAGTCTACGAGCAGTACTTC. Its translation: CASRGRAGVYEQYF. The chain links TRBV6-5 to TRBJ2-7; 7 nucleotides align to TRBD2. The CDR3 has 14 amino acids. CDR1 and CDR2 from the germline V gene are MNHEY and SVGAGI. J was trimmed by 3 bases and V by 6 bases; bases with no gene match: 8.

The chain joins TRBV27 to TRBJ2-7; 9 bases match TRBD1. From germline, CDR1 is MNHEY and CDR2 SMNVEV (reference sequence). V was clipped by 8 bases and J by 6 bases; unmatched bases: 11. The CDR3 covers 14 residues. The CDR3 region is CASGRRTGASEQYF. CDR3 bases: TGTGCCAGCGGCCGCCGGACAGGGGCCAGCGAGCAGTACTTC.

This sequence joins TRBV7-9 and TRBJ1-1; D may be TRBD1 (5 bases). CDR3 length: 12 amino acids. The V end lost 4 bases, the J end lost 4 bases, and 7 bases lay between the germline ends. The germline gives CDR1 SEHNR, CDR2 FQNEAQ (reference sequence). CDR3 protein: CASSSDITEAFF. Written as DNA, the CDR3 is TGTGCCAGCAGCTCGGACATCACTGAAGCTTTCTTT.

Comments on this clone: One junction end does not reproduce the germline sequence, and a read error may be involved. This CDR3 is CASSPDPFTGELFF. CDR3 sequence (DNA): TGTGCTAGCAGCCCAGATCCTTTCACCGGGGAGCTGTTTTTT. The rearrangement joins TRBV7-7 to TRBJ2-2; unclear D gene. Germline CDR1 SSHAT, CDR2 FNYEAQ (reference sequence). The CDR3 is 14 residues long.

The chain carries TRBV27 and TRBJ1-2, with D maybe TRBD1 (6 bases). The CDR3 extends over 14 amino acids. The ends were cut back, 2 bases at V and 6 bases at J, with 13 bases in the middle. Germline CDR1 is MNHEY and CDR2 is SMNVEV (reference sequence). CDR3 amino acids: CASSLTQGWHGYTF. CDR3 in DNA: TGTGCCAGCAGTTTAACCCAGGGGTGGCATGGCTACACCTTC.

This sequence joins TRBV18 and TRBJ2-1; 12 nucleotides match TRBD2. V lost 6 bases, J lost 4 bases, and 13 bases stayed unmatched. Germline lookup yields CDR1 KGHSH and CDR2 LQKENI. This CDR3 has 18 residues. The DNA for the CDR3 is TGTGCCAGCTCGCACGCGAGACTAGCGGGAGCTACTTACAATGAGCAGTTCTTC. It codes for CASSHARLAGATYNEQFF.

This sequence joins TRBV27 and TRBJ2-5; D is possibly TRBD2 (6 bases). There are 15 residues in the CDR3. V was cut by 2 bases and J by 2 bases, with 12 bases left in between. CDR1 MNHEY and CDR2 SMNVEV come from the germline V gene (reference sequence). The chain's CDR3 is CASSLQRVPQETQYF. CDR3 in DNA: TGTGCCAGCAGTTTACAGCGGGTCCCACAAGAGACCCAGTACTTC.

The genes are TRBV5-4 and TRBJ1-1; a weak D match, TRBD1 (5 bases). This CDR3 comprises 13 residues. Trimming cost V 6 bases and J 3 bases, with 12 bases left between them. Germline V gene lookup returns CDR1 SGHNT and CDR2 YYREEE (reference sequence). The CDR3 sequence is CASNGGEDTEAFF. CDR3 nucleotide sequence: TGTGCCAGCAATGGGGGGGAAGACACTGAAGCTTTCTTT.

The gene calls are TRBV30 and TRBJ2-7; TRBD1 matches 11 bases. CDR1 and CDR2 (germline): GTSNPN, SVGIG (reference sequence). Trimming cost V 1 base and J 6 bases; bases outside gene matches: 2. CDR3 size: 13 residues. CDR3: CAWSGTGGPEQYF. In DNA, the CDR3 is TGTGCCTGGAGTGGGACAGGGGGCCCCGAGCAGTACTTC.

The rearrangement joins TRBV5-1 to TRBJ2-7; D is unclear. Trimming stripped 6 bases from V and 1 base from J, with 17 bases between. Germline V gene lookup returns CDR1 SGHRS and CDR2 YFSETQ. This CDR3 comprises 15 residues. CDR3 coding DNA: TGCGCCAGCACGCTTGGCGACCATCCATCCTACGAGCAGTACTTC. Protein sequence: CASTLGDHPSYEQYF.

The genes are TRBV18 and TRBJ2-7; D not resolved. The CDR3 has 12 amino acids. Germline CDR1 is KGHSH and CDR2 is LQKENI. Trimming shortened V by 3 bases and J by 6 bases, and 9 bases separated the two germline ends. CDR3 nucleotides: TGTGCCAGCTCACCGATGGCGAGCGAGCAGTACTTC. Translating it yields CASSPMASEQYF.

The count of this clone is one. The V gene is TRBV6-5, the J gene TRBJ2-7; 7 nucleotides align to TRBD2. Trimming cost V 3 bases and J 2 bases; bases outside gene matches: 10. Per germline, CDR1 MNHEY and CDR2 SVGAGI. The CDR3 extends over 16 amino acids. CDR3 region: CASSYSVLAIPYEQYF. The CDR3 DNA sequence: TGTGCCAGCAGTTATTCCGTACTAGCGATCCCCTACGAGCAGTACTTC.

The genes are TRBV19 and TRBJ1-2; no definite D call. The CDR3 consists of 19 residues. With 5 bases removed from V and 6 bases from J, the gap between germline ends came to 31 bases. From germline, CDR1 is LNHDA and CDR2 SQIVND (reference sequence). CDR3 sequence: CASSSNFNNRQTQPNGYTF. The CDR3 DNA is TGTGCCAGTAGTTCAAACTTTAACAACAGACAAACACAACCTAATGGCTACACCTTC.

This chain links TRBV4-2 with TRBJ2-7, with D unresolved. The CDR3 sequence is 15 residues long. CDR1 is LGHNA, CDR2 YNFKEQ, per germline. V was trimmed by 1 base and J by 2 bases, leaving 12 bases between them. CDR3 in amino acids: CASSQVGGTPYEQYF. CDR3 nucleotides: TGTGCCAGCAGCCAAGTCGGCGGTACCCCCTACGAGCAGTACTTC.

This sequence joins TRBV10-1 and TRBJ2-7; no definite D call. The CDR3 contains 12 residues. V lost 0 bases and J 6 bases, leaving 6 bases between the germline ends. Germline assignment: CDR1 WNHNN and CDR2 SYGVQD (reference sequence). CDR3 DNA sequence: TGCGCCAGCAGTGAGTCTTACAGCGAGCAGTACTTC. It is translated as CASSESYSEQYF.

This chain joins TRBV18 and TRBJ2-5, with 7 bases identical to TRBD1. Germline CDR1 reads KGHSH; CDR2 reads LQKENI. With 3 bases clipped from V and 4 bases from J, the junction kept 11 bases outside the gene matches. The CDR3 covers 16 residues. In DNA, the CDR3 is TGTGCCAGCTCACCCAAAAACGGATACAGGGGAGAGACCCAGTACTTC. It is translated as CASSPKNGYRGETQYF.

The V and J genes are TRBV15 and TRBJ2-2; 8 bases align to TRBD1. The CDR3 runs to 16 residues. Germline CDR1 LNHNV, CDR2 YYDKDF (reference sequence). Germline trimming cut 5 bases from V and 5 bases from J; bases unmatched to any gene: 10. The CDR3 loop is CATSGKGTGGTGELFF. The DNA of the CDR3 is TGTGCCACCAGCGGAAAAGGGACAGGAGGGACCGGGGAGCTGTTTTTT.

The chain employs TRBV5-1 and TRBJ1-1, with 10 positions matching TRBD1. The V segment lost 4 bases and the J segment 1 base; nucleotides outside the gene matches: 7. Germline V CDR1 and CDR2: SGHRS, YFSETQ. The CDR3 is 16 residues long. The CDR3 DNA reads TGCGCCAGCAGCGAAAGGACAGGGGGGGCGAACACTGAAGCTTTCTTT. Translation gives CASSERTGGANTEAFF.

The chain is built from TRBV9 and TRBJ2-1; D remains ambiguous. The CDR3 runs 12 residues. The V gene lost 0 bases and the J gene lost 5 bases, with 3 bases spanning the gap. Germline V gives CDR1 SGDLS, CDR2 YYNGEE. The CDR3 is CASSVANNEQFF. CDR3 nucleotides: TGTGCCAGCAGCGTAGCCAACAATGAGCAGTTCTTC.

The V gene is TRBV9, the J gene TRBJ2-5; D perhaps matches TRBD2 (6 bases). Deletions cut 2 bases from V and 5 bases from J, with 16 bases between. Germline CDR1 reads SGDLS; CDR2 reads YYNGEE. This CDR3 contains 15 residues. CDR3 in DNA: TGTGCCAGCAGCGTGGCGGGACTGAATCCGGAGACCCAGTACTTC. Translation gives CASSVAGLNPETQYF.

This clone turned up a few times. The chain carries TRBV19 and TRBJ1-4; maybe TRBD1 (5 bases). Trimming shortened V by 0 bases and J by 5 bases, and 10 bases separated the two germline ends. The CDR3 is 15 residues long. The germline CDR1 and CDR2 sequences are LNHDA and SQIVND (reference sequence). CDR3 sequence (DNA): TGTGCCAGTAGTATAGATGGGGCAGGGAATGAAAAACTGTTTTTT. Translated: CASSIDGAGNEKLFF.

This chain links TRBV11-2 with TRBJ1-3; D unclear. V dropped 4 bases and J dropped 0 bases, with 19 bases sitting between them. The length of the CDR3 is 18 residues. Germline V lookup: CDR1 SGHAT, CDR2 FQNNGV. The CDR3 loop is CASSSKGLGKNSGNTIYF. Here the CDR3 DNA reads TGTGCCAGCAGCTCGAAAGGACTCGGGAAAAACTCTGGAAACACCATATATTTT. The variable domain in full, with the rest retrieved from reference TRBV11-2 and TRBJ1-3, is EAGVAQSPRYKIIEKRQSVAFWCNPISGHATLYWYQQILGQGPKLLIQFQNNGVVDDSQLPKDRFSAERLKGVDSTLKIQPAKLEDSAVYLCASSSKGLGKNSGNTIYFGEGSWLTVV.

The rearrangement uses TRBV2 and TRBJ1-5; TRBD1 might be the D (6 bases). Germline values: CDR1 SNHLY, CDR2 FYNNEI. The V gene lost 4 bases and the J gene lost 6 bases, with 13 bases spanning the gap. The CDR3 spans 14 residues. Here the CDR3 reads CASSATGLGQPQHF. CDR3 nucleotide sequence: TGTGCCAGCAGTGCCACAGGGTTGGGTCAGCCCCAGCATTTT.